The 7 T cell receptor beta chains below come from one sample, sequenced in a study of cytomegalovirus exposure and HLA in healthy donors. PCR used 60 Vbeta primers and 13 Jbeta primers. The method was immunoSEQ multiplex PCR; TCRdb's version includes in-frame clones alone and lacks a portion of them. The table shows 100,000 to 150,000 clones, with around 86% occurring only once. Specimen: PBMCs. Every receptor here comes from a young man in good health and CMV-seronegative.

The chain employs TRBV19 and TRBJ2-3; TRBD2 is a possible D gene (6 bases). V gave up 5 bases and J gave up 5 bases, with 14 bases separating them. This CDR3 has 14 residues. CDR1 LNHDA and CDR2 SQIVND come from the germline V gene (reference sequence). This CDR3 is CASSLAGNLDTQYF. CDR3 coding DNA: TGTGCCAGTAGTCTTGCGGGGAACTTAGATACGCAGTATTTT.

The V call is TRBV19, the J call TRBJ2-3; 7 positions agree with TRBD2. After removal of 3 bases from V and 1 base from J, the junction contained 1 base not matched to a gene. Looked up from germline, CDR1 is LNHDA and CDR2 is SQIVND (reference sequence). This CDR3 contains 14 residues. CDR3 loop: CASSIGLGTDTQYF. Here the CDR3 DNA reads TGTGCCAGTAGTATTGGACTAGGCACAGATACGCAGTATTTT.

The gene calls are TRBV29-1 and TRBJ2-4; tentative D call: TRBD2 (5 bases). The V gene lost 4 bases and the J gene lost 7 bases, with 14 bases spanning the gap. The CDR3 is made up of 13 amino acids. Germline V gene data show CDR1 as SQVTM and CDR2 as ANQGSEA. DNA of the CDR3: TGCAGCGTTGGTCTGGGGTGGGAGAACATTCAGTACTTC. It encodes CSVGLGWENIQYF.

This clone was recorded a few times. In DNA, the CDR3 is TGTGCCAGCAGCTTAGACAGGGGGCGTGAAAAACTGTTTTTT. It yields the protein CASSLDRGREKLFF. The J gene is TRBJ1-4, the V gene TRBV7-2; 9 positions agree with TRBD1. CDR1 SGHTA and CDR2 FQGNSA come from the germline V gene. This CDR3 is built from 14 residues. The V gene end was trimmed by 1 base and the J gene end by 7 bases; junction bases not matched to a gene: 1.

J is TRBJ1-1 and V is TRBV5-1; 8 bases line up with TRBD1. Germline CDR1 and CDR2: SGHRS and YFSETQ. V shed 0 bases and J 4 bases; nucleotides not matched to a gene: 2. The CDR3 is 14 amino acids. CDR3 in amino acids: CASSLARGPTEAFF. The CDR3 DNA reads TGCGCCAGCAGCTTGGCCAGGGGGCCCACTGAAGCTTTCTTT.

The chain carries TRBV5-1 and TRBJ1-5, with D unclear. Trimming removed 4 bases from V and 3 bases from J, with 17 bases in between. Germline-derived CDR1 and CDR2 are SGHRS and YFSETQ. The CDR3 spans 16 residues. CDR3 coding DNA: TGCGCCAGCAGCCTACAGACTGGACTGATCAATCAGCCCCAGCATTTT. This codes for CASSLQTGLINQPQHF.

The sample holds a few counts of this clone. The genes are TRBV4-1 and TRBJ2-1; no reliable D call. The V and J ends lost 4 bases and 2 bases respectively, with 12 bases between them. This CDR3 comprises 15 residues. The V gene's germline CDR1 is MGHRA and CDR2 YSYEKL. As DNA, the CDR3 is TGCGCCAGCAGCCCCGACATGTCCGCCTACAATGAGCAGTTCTTC. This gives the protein CASSPDMSAYNEQFF.